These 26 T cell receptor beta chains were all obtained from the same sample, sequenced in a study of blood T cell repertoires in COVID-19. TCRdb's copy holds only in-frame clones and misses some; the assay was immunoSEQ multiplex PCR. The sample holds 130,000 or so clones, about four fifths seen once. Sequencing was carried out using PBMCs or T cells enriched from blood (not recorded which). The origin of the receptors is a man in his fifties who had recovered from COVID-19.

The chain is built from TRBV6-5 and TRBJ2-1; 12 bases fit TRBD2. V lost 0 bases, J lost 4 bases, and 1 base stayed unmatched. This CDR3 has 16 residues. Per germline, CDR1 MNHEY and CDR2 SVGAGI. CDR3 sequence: CASSYSGTSGYNEQFF. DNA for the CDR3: TGTGCCAGCAGTTACTCCGGGACTAGCGGGTACAATGAGCAGTTCTTC.

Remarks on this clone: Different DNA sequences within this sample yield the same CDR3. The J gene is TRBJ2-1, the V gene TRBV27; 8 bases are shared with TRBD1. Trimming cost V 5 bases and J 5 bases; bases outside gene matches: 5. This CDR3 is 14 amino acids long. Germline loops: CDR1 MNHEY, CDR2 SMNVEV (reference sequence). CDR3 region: CASSPGTGNNEQFF. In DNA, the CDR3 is TGTGCCAGCAGTCCGGGGACAGGTAACAATGAGCAGTTCTTC.

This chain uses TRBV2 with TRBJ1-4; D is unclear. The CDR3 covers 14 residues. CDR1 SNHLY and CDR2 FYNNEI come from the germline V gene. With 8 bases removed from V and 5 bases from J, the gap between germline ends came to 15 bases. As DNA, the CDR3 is TGTGCCAGCTTGCTAAAACAGCTCAATGAAAAACTGTTTTTT. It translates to CASLLKQLNEKLFF.

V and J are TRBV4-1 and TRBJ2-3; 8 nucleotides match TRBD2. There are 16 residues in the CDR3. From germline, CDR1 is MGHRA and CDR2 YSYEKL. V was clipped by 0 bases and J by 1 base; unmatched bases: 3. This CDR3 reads CASSQDGRGGTDTQYF. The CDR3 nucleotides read TGCGCCAGCAGCCAAGATGGGCGGGGGGGCACAGATACGCAGTATTTT.

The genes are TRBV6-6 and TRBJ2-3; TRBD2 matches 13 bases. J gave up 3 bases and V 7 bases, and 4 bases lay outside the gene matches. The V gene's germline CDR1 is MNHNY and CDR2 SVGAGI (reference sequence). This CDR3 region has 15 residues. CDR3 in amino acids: CASTQLAGGTDTQYF. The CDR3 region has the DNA TGTGCCAGCACCCAACTAGCGGGGGGGACAGATACGCAGTATTTT.

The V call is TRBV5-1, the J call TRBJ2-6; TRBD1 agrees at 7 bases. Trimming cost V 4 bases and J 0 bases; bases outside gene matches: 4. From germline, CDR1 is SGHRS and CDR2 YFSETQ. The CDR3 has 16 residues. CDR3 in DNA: TGCGCCAGCAGCCCGGGACAGAGCTCTGGGGCCAACGTCCTGACTTTC. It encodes CASSPGQSSGANVLTF.

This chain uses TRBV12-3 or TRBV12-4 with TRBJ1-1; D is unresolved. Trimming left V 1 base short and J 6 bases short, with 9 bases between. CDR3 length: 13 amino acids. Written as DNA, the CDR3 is TGTGCCAGCAGTTTAGTGGGCCCGGCTGAAGCTTTCTTT. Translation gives CASSLVGPAEAFF.

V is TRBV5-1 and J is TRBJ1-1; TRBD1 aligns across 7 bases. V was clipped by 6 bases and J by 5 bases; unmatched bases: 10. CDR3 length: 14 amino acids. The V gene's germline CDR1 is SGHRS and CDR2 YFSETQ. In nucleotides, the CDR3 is TGCGCCAGCAAATCACAGGGGAGAAGTACTGAAGCTTTCTTT. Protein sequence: CASKSQGRSTEAFF.

The CDR3 protein is CASSQVGSGANVLTF. The DNA of the CDR3 is TGTGCCAGCAGCCAGGTCGGCTCTGGGGCCAACGTCCTGACTTTC. The chain couples TRBV7-9 to TRBJ2-6; D unclear. Trimming took off 5 bases at V and 0 bases at J, with 8 bases between the two ends. The CDR3 has 15 residues. Germline CDR1 and CDR2: SEHNR and FQNEAQ (reference sequence). Drawing the rest from reference TRBV7-9 and TRBJ2-6, the complete variable domain is DTGVSQNPRHKITKRGQNVTFRCDPISEHNRLYWYRQTLGQGPEFLTYFQNEAQLEKSRLLSDRFSAERPKGSFSTLEIQRTEQGDSAMYLCASSQVGSGANVLTFGAGSRLTVL.

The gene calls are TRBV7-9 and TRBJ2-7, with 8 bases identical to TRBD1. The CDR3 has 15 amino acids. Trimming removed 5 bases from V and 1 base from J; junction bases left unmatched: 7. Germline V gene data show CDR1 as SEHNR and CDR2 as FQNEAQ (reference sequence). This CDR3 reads CASSHGQGRSYEQYF. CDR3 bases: TGTGCCAGCAGCCACGGACAGGGCCGATCCTACGAGCAGTACTTC.

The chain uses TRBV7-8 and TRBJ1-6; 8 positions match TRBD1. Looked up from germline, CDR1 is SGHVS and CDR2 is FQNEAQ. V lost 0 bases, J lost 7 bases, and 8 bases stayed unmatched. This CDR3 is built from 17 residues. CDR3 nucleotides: TGTGCCAGCAGCTTAGCAGGGACAGGTTTGGGAAATTCACCCCTCCACTTT. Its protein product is CASSLAGTGLGNSPLHF. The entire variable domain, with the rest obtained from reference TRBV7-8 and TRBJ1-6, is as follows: GAGVSQSPRYKVAKRGQDVALRCDPISGHVSLFWYQQALGQGPEFLTYFQNEAQLDKSGLPSDRFFAERPEGSVSTLKIQRTQQEDSAVYLCASSLAGTGLGNSPLHFGNGTRLTVT.

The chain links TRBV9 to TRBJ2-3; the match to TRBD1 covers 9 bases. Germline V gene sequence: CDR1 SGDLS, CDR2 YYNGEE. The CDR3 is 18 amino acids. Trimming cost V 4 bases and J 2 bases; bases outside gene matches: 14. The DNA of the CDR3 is TGTGCCAGCAGCCCGAGCGGGACAGGGTTTCGAGTCACAGATACGCAGTATTTT. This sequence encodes CASSPSGTGFRVTDTQYF.

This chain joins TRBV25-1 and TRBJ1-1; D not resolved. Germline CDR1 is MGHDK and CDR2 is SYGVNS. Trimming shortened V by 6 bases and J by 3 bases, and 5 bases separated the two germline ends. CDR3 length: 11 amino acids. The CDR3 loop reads CASREYTEAFF. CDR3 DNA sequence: TGTGCCAGCAGAGAGTACACTGAAGCTTTCTTT.

The DNA of the CDR3 is TGTGCCAGCAGCGTAGATCACCGGTCAGATACGCAGTATTTT. Its translation: CASSVDHRSDTQYF. V is TRBV9 and J is TRBJ2-3; D is undetermined. CDR1 SGDLS and CDR2 YYNGEE come from the germline V gene. The CDR3 sequence is 14 residues long. Trimming cost V 0 bases and J 4 bases, with 9 bases left between them.

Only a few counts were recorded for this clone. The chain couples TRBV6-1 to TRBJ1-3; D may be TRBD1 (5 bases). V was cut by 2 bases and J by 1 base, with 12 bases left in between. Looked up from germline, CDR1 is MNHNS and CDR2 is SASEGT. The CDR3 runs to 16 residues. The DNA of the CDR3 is TGTGCCAGCAGTGAACCAGGGTTCGGATCTGGAAACACCATATATTTT. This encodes CASSEPGFGSGNTIYF.

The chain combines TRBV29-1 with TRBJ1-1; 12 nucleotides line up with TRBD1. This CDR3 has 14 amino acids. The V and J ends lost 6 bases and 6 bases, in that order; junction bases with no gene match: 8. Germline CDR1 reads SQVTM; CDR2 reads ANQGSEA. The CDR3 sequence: CSVGQGAPGAEAFF. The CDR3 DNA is TGCAGCGTGGGACAGGGGGCTCCGGGGGCTGAAGCTTTCTTT.

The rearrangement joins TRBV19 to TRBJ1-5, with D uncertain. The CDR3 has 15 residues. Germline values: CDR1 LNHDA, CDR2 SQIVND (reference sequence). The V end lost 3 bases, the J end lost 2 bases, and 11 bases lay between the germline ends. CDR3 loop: CASSMRGVGNQPQHF. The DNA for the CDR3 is TGTGCCAGTAGTATGCGGGGAGTTGGCAATCAGCCCCAGCATTTT.

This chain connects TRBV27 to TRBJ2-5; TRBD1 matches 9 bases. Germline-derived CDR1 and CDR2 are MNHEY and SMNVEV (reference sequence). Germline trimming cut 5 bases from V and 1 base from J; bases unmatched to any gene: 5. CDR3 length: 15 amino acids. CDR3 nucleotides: TGTGCCAGCAGTCCACAGGGGGCGATCCAAGAGACCCAGTACTTC. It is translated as CASSPQGAIQETQYF.

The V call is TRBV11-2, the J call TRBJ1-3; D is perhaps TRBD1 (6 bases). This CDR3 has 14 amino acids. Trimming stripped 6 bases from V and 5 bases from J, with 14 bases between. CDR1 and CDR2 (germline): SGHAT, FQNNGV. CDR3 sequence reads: CASSPPGHRNTIYF. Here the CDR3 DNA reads TGTGCCAGCAGTCCACCGGGACATAGAAACACCATATATTTT.

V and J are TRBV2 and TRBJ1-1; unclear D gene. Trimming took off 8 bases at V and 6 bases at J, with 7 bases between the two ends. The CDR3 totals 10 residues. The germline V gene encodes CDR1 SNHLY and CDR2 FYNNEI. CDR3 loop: CASLAAEAFF. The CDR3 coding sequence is TGTGCCAGCCTCGCGGCTGAAGCTTTCTTT.

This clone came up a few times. The DNA for the CDR3 is TGCGCCAGCAGCCAAGTTCAGGGAAGGGAAAAACTGTTTTTT. Translated: CASSQVQGREKLFF. The V gene is TRBV4-3, the J gene TRBJ1-4; tentatively, D is TRBD1 (5 bases). V lost 1 base to trimming and J lost 8 bases, with 11 bases between them. This CDR3 is 14 amino acids long. The germline gives CDR1 LGHNA, CDR2 YSLEER.

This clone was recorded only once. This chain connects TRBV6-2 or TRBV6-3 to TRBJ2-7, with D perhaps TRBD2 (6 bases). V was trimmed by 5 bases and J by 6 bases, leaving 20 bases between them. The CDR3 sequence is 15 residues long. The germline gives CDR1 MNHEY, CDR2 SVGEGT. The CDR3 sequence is CASSDGGISYGEQYF. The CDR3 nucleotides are TGTGCCAGCAGTGACGGAGGGATCTCCTACGGCGAGCAGTACTTC.

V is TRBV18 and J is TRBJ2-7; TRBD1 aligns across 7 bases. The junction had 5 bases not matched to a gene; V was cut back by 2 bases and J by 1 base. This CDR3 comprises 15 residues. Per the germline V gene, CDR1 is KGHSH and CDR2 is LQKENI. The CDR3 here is CASSPYRGGSYEQYF. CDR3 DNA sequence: TGTGCCAGCTCACCATACAGGGGTGGTTCCTACGAGCAGTACTTC.

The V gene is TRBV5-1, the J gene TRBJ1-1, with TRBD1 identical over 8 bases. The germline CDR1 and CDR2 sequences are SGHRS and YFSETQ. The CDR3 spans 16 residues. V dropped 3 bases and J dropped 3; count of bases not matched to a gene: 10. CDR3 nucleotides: TGCGCCAGCAGCTGGGCCGACAGGGGTCGGTACACTGAAGCTTTCTTT. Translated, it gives CASSWADRGRYTEAFF. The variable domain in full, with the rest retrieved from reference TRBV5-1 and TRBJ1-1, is KAGVTQTPRYLIKTRGQQVTLSCSPISGHRSVSWYQQTPGQGLQFLFEYFSETQRNKGNFPGRFSGRQFSNSRSEMNVSTLELGDSALYLCASSWADRGRYTEAFFGQGTRLTVV.

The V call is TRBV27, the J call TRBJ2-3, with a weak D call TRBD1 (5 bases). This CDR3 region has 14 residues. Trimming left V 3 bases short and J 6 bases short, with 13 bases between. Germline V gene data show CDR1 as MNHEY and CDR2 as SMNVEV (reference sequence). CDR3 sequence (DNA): TGTGCCAGCAGTTTCGACAGAGGACGCGATACGCAGTATTTT. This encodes CASSFDRGRDTQYF.

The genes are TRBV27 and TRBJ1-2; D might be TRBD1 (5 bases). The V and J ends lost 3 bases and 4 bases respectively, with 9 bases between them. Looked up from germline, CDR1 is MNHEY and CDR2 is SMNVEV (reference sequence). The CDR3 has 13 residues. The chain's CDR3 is CASSFPGGYGYTF. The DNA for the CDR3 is TGTGCCAGCAGTTTCCCCGGGGGCTATGGCTACACCTTC.